This is a list of T cell receptor beta chains from one sample in a study of T cells in Graves' hyperthyroidism and ophthalmopathy. MiXCR, run by TCRdb on the multiplex PCR reads, gives a single entry per CDR3 protein. The sample lists about 500,000 distinct CDR3 sequences, approximately 16% occurring once. The specimen was blood. The receptors shown here come from a woman in her thirties with Graves' ophthalmopathy. Both conserved end residues are part of each CDR3. The D gene is left open where the match is weak. Expanded clones are given a class, and other clones once, few, many or no size at all.

size,V,D,J,CDR3,DNA
many,TRBV6-1,TRBD2,TRBJ2-7,CASRLTSGGDEQYF,TGTGCCAGCAGACTGACTAGCGGAGGGGACGAGCAGTACTTC
few,TRBV5-1,.,TRBJ1-1,CASSLADGGRVAEAFF,TGCGCCAGCAGCTTGGCCGATGGGGGGCGCGTCGCTGAAGCTTTCTTT
many,TRBV12-3/TRBV12-4,.,TRBJ1-1,CASRIQGGGTEAFF,TGTGCCAGCAGGATACAGGGAGGTGGCACTGAAGCTTTCTTT
.,TRBV25-1,.,TRBJ2-2,CASSPSGELFF,TGTGCCAGCAGTCCATCCGGGGAGCTGTTTTTT
few,TRBV20-1,.,TRBJ2-2,CSASLGEIGELFF,TGCAGTGCTAGCTTGGGGGAGATCGGGGAGCTGTTTTTT
many,TRBV7-6,TRBD2,TRBJ2-7,CASSLAGAGVEQYF,TGTGCCAGCAGCTTAGCAGGGGCGGGGGTCGAGCAGTACTTC
few,TRBV4-1,TRBD2,TRBJ2-2,CASSPLGLRERSGELFF,TGCGCCAGCAGCCCCCTGGGTTTGCGGGAGAGGTCCGGGGAGCTGTTTTTT
many,TRBV28,.,TRBJ1-1,CASSLRRASGAFF,TGTGCCAGCAGTTTACGGAGGGCGTCAGGGGCTTTCTTT
many,TRBV27,TRBD2,TRBJ2-1,CASSPPPGLVFSEQFF,TGTGCCAGCAGTCCCCCCCCCGGACTAGTCTTCTCGGAGCAGTTCTTC
.,TRBV11-1,.,TRBJ1-6,CASSLEVSGSPLHF,TGTGCCAGCAGCTTAGAAGTCTCGGGTTCACCCCTCCACTTT
many,TRBV5-1,.,TRBJ2-7,CASSLGGHSYEQYF,TGTGCCAGCAGCTTAGGTGGCCACTCCTACGAGCAGTACTTC
many,TRBV27,.,TRBJ2-3,CASSILDDTDTQYF,TGTGCCAGCAGTATCCTGGATGATACAGATACGCAGTATTTT
many,TRBV12-3/TRBV12-4,.,TRBJ2-2,CASSLGGVNTGELFF,TGTGCCAGCAGTCTAGGCGGGGTGAACACCGGGGAGCTGTTTTTT
.,TRBV7-2,TRBD1,TRBJ2-1,CASRTSPTGPSDEQFF,TGTGCCAGCAGAACTTCCCCGACAGGGCCCTCCGATGAGCAGTTCTTC
many,TRBV24-1,.,TRBJ2-5,CATSDFGEGAETQYF,.
.,TRBV20-1,.,TRBJ2-1,CSAGKYNEQFF,TGCAGTGCTGGGAAGTACAATGAGCAGTTCTTC
many,TRBV7-3,.,TRBJ2-7,CASSRGTAYEQYF,TGTGCCAGCAGCCGGGGGACAGCCTACGAGCAGTACTTC
many,TRBV12-3/TRBV12-4,.,TRBJ1-2,CASRNSAVPPYGYTF,TGTGCCAGCAGGAACTCGGCAGTACCTCCATATGGCTACACCTTC
many,TRBV7-8,.,TRBJ1-1,CASSLARANTEAFF,TGTGCCAGCAGCTTAGCGCGAGCGAACACTGAAGCTTTCTTT
many,TRBV7-9,.,TRBJ2-5,CASSLARLEIQETQYF,TGTGCCAGCAGCTTAGCGAGACTGGAGATACAAGAGACCCAGTACTTC
.,TRBV6-2/TRBV6-3,.,TRBJ2-1,CASSGTIFYEQFF,TGTGCCAGCTCTGGGACAATTTTCTACGAGCAGTTCTTC
.,TRBV4-1,.,TRBJ1-5,CASSQNAPRYSNQPQHF,TGCGCCAGCAGCCAGAACGCGCCTCGTTATAGCAATCAGCCCCAGCATTTT
many,TRBV6-1,.,TRBJ2-5,CASSEDGEETQYF,TGTGCCAGCAGTGAGGACGGAGAAGAGACCCAGTACTTC
many,TRBV2,TRBD2,TRBJ2-2,CASTPREATGELFF,TGTGCCAGCACCCCCCGGGAGGCCACCGGGGAGCTGTTTTTT
.,TRBV28,.,TRBJ2-1,CASSPRPNEQFF,TGTGCCAGCAGCCCACGACCCAATGAGCAGTTCTTC
many,TRBV20-1,.,TRBJ1-5,CSAPPGDTNQPQHF,TGCAGTGCCCCACCGGGGGATACGAATCAGCCCCAGCATTTT
many,TRBV4-3,TRBD2,TRBJ2-3,CASSQRPAGVPSRTDTQYF,TGCGCCAGCAGCCAACGGCCAGCGGGAGTCCCGAGTCGCACAGATACGCAGTATTTT
many,TRBV7-3,.,TRBJ1-2,CASSLTEGRGYTF,TGTGCCAGCAGCTTAACAGAGGGGAGGGGCTACACCTTC
many,TRBV15,.,TRBJ2-7,CATSRVADGPYEQYF,TGTGCCACCAGCAGAGTGGCTGACGGCCCCTACGAGCAGTACTTC
.,TRBV10-3,.,TRBJ1-2,CAISESRAGDNLGYTF,TGTGCCATCAGTGAGTCGCGGGCAGGGGATAATTTGGGCTACACCTTC
many,TRBV5-1,TRBD1,TRBJ2-7,CASFLGTGGEEQYF,TGCGCCAGCTTCCTTGGGACAGGGGGAGAGGAGCAGTACTTC
many,TRBV12-3/TRBV12-4,.,TRBJ1-5,CASTPTGSGNQPQHF,TGTGCCAGCACCCCGACAGGCTCTGGCAATCAGCCCCAGCATTTT
many,TRBV20-1,.,TRBJ2-7,CSAPEPGHRYEQYF,TGCAGTGCCCCGGAGCCGGGACACCGGTACGAGCAGTACTTC
.,TRBV13,TRBD2,TRBJ2-2,CASSLGFLRETGELFF,TGTGCCAGCAGCTTAGGTTTCCTGCGGGAGACCGGGGAGCTGTTTTTT
few,TRBV6-1,TRBD1,TRBJ2-6,CASSGQGTSGANVLTF,TGTGCCAGCAGTGGACAGGGAACCTCTGGGGCCAACGTCCTGACTTTC
few,TRBV7-2,TRBD1,TRBJ1-2,CASRFDREVDYTF,TGTGCCAGCAGGTTCGACAGGGAGGTGGACTACACCTTC
.,TRBV19,TRBD2,TRBJ2-5,CASGLAGQETQYF,TGTGCCAGTGGACTAGCGGGCCAAGAGACCCAGTACTTC
many,TRBV9,.,TRBJ2-7,CASSVGGPSYEQYF,TGTGCCAGCAGCGTAGGCGGCCCCTCCTACGAGCAGTACTTC
many,TRBV28,.,TRBJ2-3,CASSPPRTFDTQYF,TGTGCCAGCAGTCCCCCACGGACATTTGATACGCAGTATTTT
many,TRBV5-1,TRBD2,TRBJ2-1,CASSFGGYGRWNNEQFF,TGCGCCAGCAGCTTCGGGGGTTACGGGAGGTGGAACAATGAGCAGTTCTTC
few,TRBV5-1,.,TRBJ1-2,CASTLGYRDYGYTF,TGCGCCAGCACCCTAGGGTATAGGGACTATGGCTACACCTTC
.,TRBV30,.,TRBJ1-6,CAWSETANSPPHF,TGTGCCTGGAGTGAGACAGCCAATTCACCCCCCCACTTT
many,TRBV28,.,TRBJ1-3,CATGGPTGIWENTIYF,TGTGCCACCGGCGGACCAACAGGGATCTGGGAAAACACCATATATTTT
.,TRBV10-3,.,TRBJ1-5,CAISEAAKNQPQHF,TGTGCCATCAGTGAGGCGGCCAAAAATCAGCCCCAGCATTTT
few,TRBV4-1,TRBD2,TRBJ2-1,CASSQGLAGEIVQFF,TGCGCCAGCAGCCAAGGCCTAGCGGGAGAAATTGTGCAGTTCTTC
.,TRBV5-1,.,TRBJ2-1,CASSLAGSGPYNEQFF,TGCGCCAGCAGCTTGGCTGGTAGCGGCCCCTACAATGAGCAGTTCTTC
.,TRBV15,TRBD1,TRBJ1-1,CATSRRQGETEAFF,TGTGCCACCAGCAGAAGACAGGGGGAGACTGAAGCTTTCTTT
few,TRBV15,TRBD2,TRBJ2-3,CATSRDYGLADTQYF,TGTGCCACCAGCAGAGATTACGGACTAGCAGATACGCAGTATTTT
few,TRBV6-2/TRBV6-3,.,TRBJ1-1,CASSLLDQDTEAFF,TGTGCCAGCAGTCTCCTCGACCAGGACACTGAAGCTTTCTTT
.,TRBV20-1,TRBD2,TRBJ2-2,CSAPRGGNTGELFF,TGCAGTGCTCCCCGCGGGGGGAACACCGGGGAGCTGTTTTTT
few,TRBV29-1,TRBD1,TRBJ1-5,CSVADRANQPQHF,TGCAGCGTTGCGGACAGGGCCAATCAGCCCCAGCATTTT
many,TRBV20-1,.,TRBJ2-3,CSGRTASTDTQYF,TGCAGTGGAAGGACAGCTAGCACAGATACGCAGTATTTT
many,TRBV10-3,.,TRBJ2-3,CAISADGSRDTQYF,TGTGCCATCAGTGCCGACGGGAGTCGGGATACGCAGTATTTT